This entry describes one TCR beta chain. How the authors handled the data: Estimation of nucleated cell counts was performed using reference gene primer amplification. TCRdb keeps only in-frame clones here, not all; method: immunoSEQ multiplex PCR. The V and J calls and clone size are taken from that table; D and trimming were inferred from the DNA. The data show 95,000 to 120,000 clones, with approximately 81% seen just once and 10% to 15% held by the top ten. This entry belongs to a study of blood T cell repertoires in COVID-19. Across the study: Some COVID-19 samples were acute and others convalescent; all came from the United States, Italy and Spain. PBMCs, B-cell-depleted T cells, or T cells provided the cDNA or gDNA that made up the material.

The germline V gene has CDR1 SGHTA and CDR2 FQGNSA. The CDR3 covers 17 residues. V was clipped by 1 base and J by 4 bases, with 17 bases between them. The chain links TRBV7-2 to TRBJ1-3; D call uncertain. This receptor was taken from a human donor in a cohort sampled during active COVID-19. Sequencing was performed on peripheral blood. CDR3 loop: CASSLVWGRGKGNTIYF. DNA for the CDR3: TGTGCCAGCAGCTTAGTTTGGGGTAGAGGGAAAGGAAACACCATATATTTT.